This TCR beta chain is from a study of OX40 agonist ivuxolimab in advanced cancers. Background for the entire study: Ivuxolimab was an agonistic, fully human IgG2 monoclonal antibody directed against OX40 (CD134), a costimulatory receptor. Intravenous ivuxolimab was administered to patients every 2 weeks at six dose levels: 0.01, 0.1, 0.3, 1.5, 3 and 10 mg/kg. Among the approximately 50 dose-escalation patients, about 20 had hepatocellular carcinoma, roughly 15 melanoma, 9 renal cell carcinoma and 9 head and neck cancer. In the dose-escalation cohort, 82.7% of patients were male, and the mean age was roughly 56 years with a range of about 20 to 79. Patients were allowed to have had prior anti-PD-1, anti-PD-L1 or anti-CTLA-4 therapy, and approximately 41% of the dose-escalation patients had previously received checkpoint inhibitors. Partial responses occurred in three dose-escalation patients: two with cutaneous melanoma and one with hepatocellular carcinoma. The purpose of peripheral TCRbeta sequencing was to test whether ivuxolimab changed TCR sequence diversity and led to clonal T-cell expansion. The monotherapy dose-escalation portion (N of about 52 patients) of the phase I ivuxolimab trial is reported in the paper.

Patients with a history of autoimmune disease or receiving systemic immunosuppression were excluded from the trial. In every dose cohort, peripheral blood was drawn for TCR sequencing at baseline, cycle 4 day 1, and cycle 7 day 1. The samples were taken from a phase I, first-in-human, multicenter, open-label dose-escalation trial of ivuxolimab. Adults with locally advanced or metastatic melanoma, renal cell carcinoma, hepatocellular carcinoma or head and neck squamous cell carcinoma were enrolled in the trial. Before TCR sequencing, CD4+ and CD8+ T cells were separately sorted from peripheral blood. To sequence the TCRbeta CDR3 region, genomic DNA was isolated from the sorted cells. The immunoSEQ Assay was used for sequencing of TCRbeta CDR3 regions. This immuneACCESS table, as held by TCRdb, lists in-frame sequences with V and J called but not all clones. Of the missing ones, under half trace to an unresolved V gene in checked studies; the others have no known cause. In all, the sample holds about 70,000 clones, and about three quarters of those were seen once. About 5% of the sample is in the top ten clones.

On this clone: Its antigen has not been determined. No much larger clone is present one base from it, and per-base qualities are unavailable.

What the work shows at the level of the full study, not this receptor alone: After ivuxolimab, more expanded clones were found on average in CD8+ T cells than in CD4+ T cells. Low levels of normalized T-cell clonal expansion were also seen in some nonresponding patients. At doses of 0.1 to 3.0 mg/kg, clonal expansion of both CD4+ and CD8+ blood T cells was observed from baseline to week 6. The antigen specificity of the peripheral T cells that underwent clonal expansion was not determined. In the 0.1-3.0 mg/kg groups, partial responders were among the patients with the lowest normalized peripheral clonal expansion, particularly in CD8+ T cells.

The germline V gene specifies MNHNS as CDR1 and SASEGT as CDR2. Including the terminal cysteine and phenylalanine, the CDR3 comprises 14 residues. The sequence is cut down to CDR3 DNA, 42 bases in frame from base 1. V loses 4 bases of germline sequence and J loses 4 bases, and the interval between the two ends is 13 bases. The sample consisted of CD4+ or CD8+ T cells sorted from blood, taken in a trial of the OX40 agonist ivuxolimab. The clonotype was recovered from an adult with an advanced solid tumor such as melanoma, head and neck, liver or kidney cancer. The V and J segments used are TRBV6-1 and TRBJ1-1, with TRBD1 perhaps the D gene, on 5 matching bases. The base sequence is TGTGCCAGCAGTGCATCGTTAGGGGTCACTGAAGCTTTCTTT. The translation is CASSASLGVTEAFF.